This T cell receptor beta chain stems from a study of blood T cell repertoires in COVID-19. Across the whole study: Italy, Spain and the United States were the sources of the convalescent and acute COVID-19 samples. PBMCs, B-cell-depleted T cells, or T cells provided the cDNA or gDNA that made up the material.

Authors' processing steps: Reference gene primer amplification gave nucleated cell count estimates. Profiling relied on immunoSEQ multiplex PCR, and the TCRdb table lists in-frame clones only, not all of them. The DNA was the basis for D and trimming; V, J and clone size are from that table. The sample carries 45,000 to 60,000 clones, around 82% recorded once. In Seattle, patients joined the study during active infection and were tracked longitudinally. The CDR3 contains 16 residues. V lost 0 bases, J lost 2 bases, and 4 bases stayed unmatched. From germline, CDR1 is SGHTA and CDR2 FQGNSA. Sequencing used peripheral blood. The rearrangement links TRBV7-2 to TRBJ1-1, with 9 bases matching TRBD1. The receptor was derived from a man at least 80 years old with COVID-19, enrolled during active disease. The CDR3 nucleotides are TGTGCCAGCAGCTTAGCGCCGGGACAGGGTAACACTGAAGCTTTCTTT. Translating it yields CASSLAPGQGNTEAFF. The whole variable domain, filled in from reference TRBV7-2 and TRBJ1-1, reads GAGVSQSPSNKVTEKGKDVELRCDPISGHTALYWYRQSLGQGLEFLIYFQGNSAPDKSGLPSDRFSAERTGGSVSTLTIQRTQQEDSAVYLCASSLAPGQGNTEAFFGQGTRLTVV.